The rows below give T cell receptor beta chains drawn from one sample of a study of tumor-infiltrating lymphocytes in primary liver carcinoma. MiXCR, run by TCRdb on the multiplex PCR reads, gives a single entry per CDR3 protein. The top ten clones hold around 68% of a sample with 180,000 or so distinct CDR3 sequences, approximately 60% of them seen once. The sequenced sample consisted of peripheral blood. These receptors all stem from a man aged 35-49 years with primary liver carcinoma and hepatitis B virus infection. Each CDR3 is given with its conserved first and last residue. A D gene is named only where the DNA matches it firmly. Not every row has a clone size; where given, it reads once, few, many or a size class.

J gene,clone size,D gene,V gene,CDR3 protein,CDR3 DNA
TRBJ2-3,.,.,TRBV4-2,CASSPPPWDSGTDTQYF,TGTGCCAGCAGCCCTCCCCCTTGGGATAGCGGCACAGATACGCAGTATTTT
TRBJ2-6,.,.,TRBV6-1,CASSDEGAGANVLTF,TGTGCCAGCAGTGACGAGGGGGCTGGGGCCAACGTCCTGACTTTC
TRBJ2-6,.,.,TRBV12-3/TRBV12-4,CDSSNSGANVLTF,TGTGACAGCAGTAACTCTGGGGCCAACGTCCTGACTTTC
TRBJ2-3,many,.,TRBV11-1,CASSLRWATDTQYF,TGTGCCAGCAGCTTACGTTGGGCCACAGATACGCAGTATTTT
TRBJ2-7,few,TRBD2,TRBV28,CASSFSFLAGKLREQYF,TGTGCCAGCAGTTTCTCATTTTTAGCGGGAAAACTACGTGAGCAGTACTTC
TRBJ1-1,.,TRBD1,TRBV5-4,CASSLGGTGRNTEAFF,TGTGCCAGCAGCTTGGGCGGGACAGGGAGGAACACTGAAGCTTTCTTT
TRBJ2-7,.,.,TRBV6-5,CASPRLGGGRGEQYF,TGTGCCAGCCCTCGTTTGGGTGGGGGTCGGGGCGAGCAGTACTTC
TRBJ2-7,few,.,TRBV6-2/TRBV6-3,CASSYTAPSYEQYF,TGTGCCAGCAGTTACACCGCCCCCTCCTACGAGCAGTACTTC
TRBJ1-5,few,TRBD1,TRBV10-3,CAISRGTGMPQHF,TGTGCCATCAGCCGCGGGACAGGAATGCCCCAGCATTTT
TRBJ2-5,.,TRBD1,TRBV13,CASSLDREEETQYF,TGTGCCAGCAGCTTGGACAGGGAGGAGGAGACCCAGTACTTC
TRBJ2-4,.,.,TRBV6-1,CASSDGTPRGIQYF,TGTGCCAGTAGTGACGGGACTCCTCGGGGCATTCAGTACTTC
TRBJ1-1,.,.,TRBV28,CASTDGGYNTEAFF,TGTGCCAGCACCGACGGGGGGTATAACACTGAAGCTTTCTTT
TRBJ2-7,many,TRBD1,TRBV11-2,CASSPRDRGPYEQYF,TGTGCCAGCAGCCCCCGGGACAGGGGCCCCTACGAGCAGTACTTC
TRBJ2-1,.,TRBD2,TRBV7-9,CTSSLAGLADDRGQFF,TGTACCAGCAGCTTAGCGGGACTAGCCGACGACCGCGGGCAGTTCTTC
TRBJ2-3,few,.,TRBV10-1,CASRDGEGTQYF,TGCGCCAGCAGGGACGGTGAGGGTACGCAGTATTTT
TRBJ2-1,.,.,TRBV11-1,CASSYSTGGSYNVQFF,TGTGCCAGCAGCTATTCTACAGGTGGCAGTTACAATGTGCAGTTCTTT
TRBJ2-7,.,TRBD2,TRBV29-1,CSARGGRANEQYF,TGCAGCGCCAGGGGCGGGAGGGCCAACGAGCAGTACTTC
TRBJ2-7,few,.,TRBV4-1,CASSQVLGRVTSYEQYF,TGCGCCAGTAGCCAAGTGCTAGGTCGGGTCACATCGTACGAGCAGTACTTC
TRBJ2-1,.,.,TRBV6-5,CASSITGTSDDQFF,TGTGCTAGCAGTATTACCGGGACTTCCGATGATCAGTTCTTC
TRBJ2-3,many,.,TRBV12-3/TRBV12-4,CASSLDRDTQYF,TGTGCCAGCAGTCTGGACCGAGATACGCAGTATTTT
TRBJ2-4,.,TRBD1,TRBV6-1,CASSPGWDRGINIQYF,TGTGCCAGCAGCCCGGGCTGGGACAGGGGAATAAACATTCAGTACTTC
TRBJ2-7,.,.,TRBV29-1,CSVGRDNYEQYF,TGCAGCGTTGGGAGGGACAACTACGAGCAGTACTTC
TRBJ2-1,.,TRBD2,TRBV6-5,CASSYSRASGDNEQFF,TGTGCCAGCAGTTACTCGAGGGCTAGCGGGGACAATGAGCAGTTCTTC
TRBJ2-5,.,.,TRBV2,CASSTGPQETQYF,TGTGCCAGCAGTACAGGACCTCAAGAGACCCAGTACTTC
TRBJ1-4,.,.,TRBV29-1,CIVEGSTNEKLFF,TGCATCGTTGAAGGGTCAACTAATGAAAAACTGTTTTTT
TRBJ2-7,.,TRBD1,TRBV30,CAWGQGRNEQYF,TGTGCCTGGGGACAGGGGAGGAACGAGCAGTACTTC
TRBJ1-4,.,TRBD1,TRBV4-2,CASSQPGTGFNEKLFF,TGTGCCAGCAGCCAACCCGGGACAGGGTTTAATGAAAAACTGTTTTTT
TRBJ2-2,.,TRBD1,TRBV12-3/TRBV12-4,CASSLQGLYTGELFF,TGTGCCAGCAGCCTACAGGGGCTTTACACCGGGGAGCTGTTTTTT
TRBJ2-3,.,.,TRBV30,CAWSSGRTLDTQYF,TGTGCCTGGAGTTCCGGTAGAACGTTGGATACGCAGTATTTT
TRBJ2-5,.,.,TRBV10-3,CAVSRVGGQDTQYF,TGTGCCGTATCAAGGGTTGGGGGTCAAGATACCCAGTACTTC
TRBJ2-3,.,.,TRBV14,CASSQDLGDPSTDAQYF,TGTGCCAGCAGCCAAGATCTGGGAGATCCGAGCACAGATGCGCAGTATTTT
TRBJ2-3,few,.,TRBV29-1,CSVGTPGDTQYF,TGCAGCGTCGGGACGCCGGGAGATACGCAGTATTTT
TRBJ2-6,.,TRBD2,TRBV11-2,CASSLRGGLAVYSGANVLTF,TGTGCCAGCAGCTTAAGGGGCGGTCTAGCGGTTTACTCTGGGGCCAACGTCCTGACTTTC
TRBJ2-7,.,.,TRBV6-1,CASSEMRSGPYEQYF,TGTGCCAGCAGTGAAATGAGGTCAGGGCCCTACGAGCAGTACTTC
TRBJ1-3,.,.,TRBV12-3/TRBV12-4,CTSSLVAESSGNTIYF,TGTACCAGCAGTTTAGTGGCGGAAAGCTCTGGAAACACCATATATTTC
TRBJ2-5,.,.,TRBV6-5,CVSSYGKGGKETQYF,TGTGTCAGCAGTTACGGGAAGGGAGGCAAAGAGACCCAGTACTTC
TRBJ2-2,many,.,TRBV11-2,CASSPIKGLNTGELFF,TGTGCCAGCAGCCCTATTAAGGGACTTAACACCGGGGAGCTGTTTTTT
TRBJ1-5,.,TRBD1,TRBV12-3/TRBV12-4,CASSLRTGLGYQPQHF,TGTGCCAGCAGTCTCCGGACAGGGTTAGGTTATCAGCCCCAGCATTTT
TRBJ1-1,.,.,TRBV6-5,CAREVRGNTEAFF,TGTGCCAGAGAAGTCAGGGGGAACACTGAAGCTTTCTTT
TRBJ1-2,few,TRBD1,TRBV12-3/TRBV12-4,CASSFRGGAPANYGYTF,TGTGCCAGCAGTTTTCGAGGGGGCGCCCCGGCTAACTATGGCTACACCTTC
TRBJ1-5,.,.,TRBV4-1,CASSQDGRLSNQPQHF,TGCGCCAGCAGCCAAGATGGGCGCTTAAGCAATCAGCCCCAGCATTTT
TRBJ1-1,few,.,TRBV29-1,CSVEDGVGAAFF,TGCAGCGTTGAAGATGGCGTCGGGGCGGCTTTCTTT
TRBJ2-2,.,.,TRBV6-5,CASSGSCWDGELFF,TGTGCCAGCTCAGGGTCGTGCTGGGACGGGGAGCTGTTTTTT